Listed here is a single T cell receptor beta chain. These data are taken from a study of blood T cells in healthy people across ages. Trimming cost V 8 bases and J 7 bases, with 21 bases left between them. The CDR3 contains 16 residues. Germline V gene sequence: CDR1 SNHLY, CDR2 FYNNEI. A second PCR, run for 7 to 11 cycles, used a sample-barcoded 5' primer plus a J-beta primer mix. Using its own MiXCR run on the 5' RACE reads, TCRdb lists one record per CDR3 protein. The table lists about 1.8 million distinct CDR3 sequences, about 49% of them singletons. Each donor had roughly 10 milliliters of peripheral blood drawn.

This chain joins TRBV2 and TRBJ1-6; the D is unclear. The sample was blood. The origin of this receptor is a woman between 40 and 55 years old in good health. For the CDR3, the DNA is TGTGCCAGCTTGAGTGCCACGAAAGGAGGGAATTCACCCCTCCACTTT. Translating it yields CASLSATKGGNSPLHF. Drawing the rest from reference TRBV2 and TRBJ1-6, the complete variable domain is EPEVTQTPSHQVTQMGQEVILRCVPISNHLYFYWYRQILGQKVEFLVSFYNNEISEKSEIFDDQFSVERPDGSNFTLKIRSTKLEDSAMYFCASLSATKGGNSPLHFGNGTRLTVT.